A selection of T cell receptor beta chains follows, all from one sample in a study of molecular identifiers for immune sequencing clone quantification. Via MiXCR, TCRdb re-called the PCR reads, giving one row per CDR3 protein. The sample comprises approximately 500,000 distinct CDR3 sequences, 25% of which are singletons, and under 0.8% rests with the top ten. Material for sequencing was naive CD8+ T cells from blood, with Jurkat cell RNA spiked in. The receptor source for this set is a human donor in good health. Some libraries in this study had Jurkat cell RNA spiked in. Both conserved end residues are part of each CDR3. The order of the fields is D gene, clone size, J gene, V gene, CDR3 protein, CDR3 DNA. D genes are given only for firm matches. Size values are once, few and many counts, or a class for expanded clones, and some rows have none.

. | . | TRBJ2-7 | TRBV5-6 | CASGDGLREQYF | TGTGCCAGCGGCGACGGGCTACGAGAGCAGTACTTC
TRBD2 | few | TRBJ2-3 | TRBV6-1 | CASRGLAGAPLDTQYF | TGTGCCAGCAGAGGACTAGCGGGAGCGCCCTTAGATACGCAGTATTTT
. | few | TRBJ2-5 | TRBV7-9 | CASSELSGAQETQYF | TGTGCCAGCAGCGAACTATCAGGGGCACAAGAGACCCAGTACTTC
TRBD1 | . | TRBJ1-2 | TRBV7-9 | CASIQYRGDRSNYGYTF | TGTGCCAGCATCCAATACCGGGGGGACAGGAGTAACTATGGCTACACCTTC
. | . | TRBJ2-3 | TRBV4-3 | CTSSQESIRTDTQYF | TGCACCAGCAGCCAAGAGAGTATTCGCACAGATACGCAGTATTTT
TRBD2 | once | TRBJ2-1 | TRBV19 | CASSIDTPRPWTSGRDNEQFF | TGTGCCAGTAGTATAGATACCCCGAGACCGTGGACTAGCGGGAGGGACAATGAGCAGTTCTTC
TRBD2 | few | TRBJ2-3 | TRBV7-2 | CASSASGGSTDTQYF | TGTGCCAGCAGCGCTAGCGGGGGAAGCACAGATACGCAGTATTTT
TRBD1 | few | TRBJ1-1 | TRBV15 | CATSTEQGTGFFSEAFF | TGTGCCACCAGCACCGAACAAGGGACAGGGTTTTTTTCTGAAGCTTTCTTT
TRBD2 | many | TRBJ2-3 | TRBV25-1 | CASSDVAGATDTQYF | TGTGCCAGCAGTGATGTAGCGGGGGCCACAGATACGCAGTATTTT
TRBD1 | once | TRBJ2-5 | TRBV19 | CTSSWTGGYETQYF | TGTACCAGTAGTTGGACAGGGGGCTACGAGACCCAGTACTTC
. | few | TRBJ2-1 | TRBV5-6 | CASSLVRGNYNEQFF | TGTGCCAGCAGCTTGGTACGGGGGAACTACAATGAGCAGTTCTTC
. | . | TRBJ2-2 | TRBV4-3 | CASSQDRGANTGELFF | TGCGCCAGCAGCCAAGATAGGGGGGCGAACACCGGGGAGCTGTTTTTT
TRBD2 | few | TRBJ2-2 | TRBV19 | CASSPLAVGTGELFF | TGTGCCAGTAGTCCACTAGCGGTAGGCACCGGGGAGCTGTTTTTT
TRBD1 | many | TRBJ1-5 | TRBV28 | CASSYDRASNQPQHF | TGTGCCAGCAGTTATGACAGGGCCAGCAATCAGCCCCAGCATTTT
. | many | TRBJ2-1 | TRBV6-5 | CASSYSGERADEQFF | TGTGCCAGCAGTTACTCGGGGGAGAGGGCGGATGAGCAGTTCTTC
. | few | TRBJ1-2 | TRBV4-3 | CASSQDIQNYGYTF | TGCGCCAGCAGCCAAGACATACAGAACTATGGCTACACCTTC
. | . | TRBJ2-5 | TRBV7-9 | CASSPRDGHLRETQYF | TGTGCCAGCAGCCCAAGGGACGGTCACCTTCGAGAGACCCAGTACTTC
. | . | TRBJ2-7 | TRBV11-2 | CASSPFPTGTQIPTYEQYF | TGTGCCAGCAGCCCGTTCCCTACAGGTACCCAAATCCCAACTTACGAGCAGTACTTC
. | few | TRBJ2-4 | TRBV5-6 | CASSLKAVARGAKNIQYF | TGTGCCAGCAGCTTGAAGGCGGTAGCGAGAGGAGCCAAAAACATTCAGTACTTC
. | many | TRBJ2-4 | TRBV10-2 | CASRDPFRIQYF | TGCGCCAGCCGGGACCCCTTCAGGATTCAGTACTTC
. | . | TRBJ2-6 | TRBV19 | CASSIQAGANVLPF | TGTGCCAGTAGTATTCAAGCTGGGGCCAACGTCCTGCCTTTC
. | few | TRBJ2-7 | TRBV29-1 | CSVQYFDGYEQYF | .
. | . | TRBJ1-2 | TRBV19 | CASSVGKYGYTF | TGTGCCTCATCGGTCGGCAAATATGGCTACACCTTC
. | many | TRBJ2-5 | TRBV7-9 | CASSVGMKETQYF | TGTGCCAGCAGCGTTGGAATGAAAGAGACCCAGTACTTC
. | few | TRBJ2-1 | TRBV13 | CASSLNLLGTVSSKQFF | TGTGCCAGCAGCTTAAATCTTCTGGGTACTGTGTCTTCGAAGCAGTTCTTC
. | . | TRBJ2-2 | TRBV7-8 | CASSPDSSGELFF | TGTGCCAGCAGCCCGGACTCGTCCGGGGAGCTGTTTTTT
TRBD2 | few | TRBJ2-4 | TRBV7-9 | CASSTREVLNIQYF | TGTGCCAGCAGCACGCGGGAGGTCCTAAACATTCAGTACTTC
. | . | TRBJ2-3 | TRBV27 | CASSLRLFTDTQYF | TGTGCCAGCAGTTTAAGGCTTTTCACAGATACGCAGTATTTT
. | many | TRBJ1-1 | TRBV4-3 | CASSQEYSLDGTEAFF | TGCGCCAGCAGCCAAGAGTACAGCTTGGATGGCACTGAAGCTTTCTTT
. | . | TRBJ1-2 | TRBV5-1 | CASSLVASSYGYTF | TGCGCCAGCAGCTTAGTCGCCAGCTCCTATGGCTACACCTTC
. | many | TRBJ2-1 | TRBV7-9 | CASSLATGGMGNEQFF | TGTGCCAGCAGCTTAGCGACAGGAGGCATGGGCAATGAGCAGTTCTTC
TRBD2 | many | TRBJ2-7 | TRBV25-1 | CASSEAGGTYEQYF | TGTGCCAGCAGTGAGGCGGGAGGTACTTACGAGCAGTACTTC
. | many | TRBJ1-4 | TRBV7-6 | CASSLDSGSEKLFF | TGTGCCAGCAGCTTAGATTCAGGGTCCGAAAAACTGTTTTTT
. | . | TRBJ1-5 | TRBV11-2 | CASSLSGRRNQPQHF | TGTGCCAGCAGCTTATCGGGTCGGAGGAATCAGCCCCAGCATTTC
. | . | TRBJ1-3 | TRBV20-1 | CSARGREPENTIYF | TGCAGTGCTAGGGGCAGGGAGCCTGAAAACACCATATATTTT
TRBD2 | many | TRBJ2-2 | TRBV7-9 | CASSTPLGLAGNRGNTGELFF | TGTGCCAGCAGCACTCCACTAGGACTAGCGGGAAACAGGGGGAACACCGGGGAGCTGTTTTTT
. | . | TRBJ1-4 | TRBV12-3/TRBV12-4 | CASSLIGGEPIF | TGTGCCAGCAGTTTAATCGGGGGTGAGCCTATTTTT
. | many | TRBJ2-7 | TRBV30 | CAWSVRDYEQYF | TGTGCCTGGAGTGTCCGGGACTACGAGCAGTACTTC
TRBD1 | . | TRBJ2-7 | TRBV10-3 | CAISESDRASSSYEQYF | TGTGCCATCAGTGAGTCTGACAGGGCCTCCAGCTCCTACGAGCAGTACTTC
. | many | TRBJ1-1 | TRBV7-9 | CASSPRDRTEAFF | TGTGCCAGCAGCCCCAGGGATCGGACTGAAGCTTTCTTT
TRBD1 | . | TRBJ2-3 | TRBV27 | CASSIGTASTDTQYF | TGTGCCAGCAGTATCGGGACAGCAAGCACAGATACGCAGTATTTT
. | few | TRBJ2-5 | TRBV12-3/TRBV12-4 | CASSFGGNQETQYF | TGTGCCAGCAGTTTTGGGGGGAACCAAGAGACCCAGTACTTC
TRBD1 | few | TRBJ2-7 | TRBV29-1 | CSVAHGTDSYEQYF | TGCAGCGTTGCACATGGGACAGATTCCTACGAGCAGTACTTC
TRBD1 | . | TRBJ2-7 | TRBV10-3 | CAISAQRTGGSCEQYF | TGTGCCATCAGTGCTCAGAGGACAGGGGGTTCCTGCGAGCAGTACTTC
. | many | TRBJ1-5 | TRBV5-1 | CASSLEGGSQPQHF | TGCGCCAGCAGCTTGGAGGGAGGGAGTCAGCCCCAGCATTTT
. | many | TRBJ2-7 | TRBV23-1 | CASSQSVKDPGPGYEQYF | TGCGCCAGCAGTCAATCAGTAAAGGACCCGGGACCCGGCTACGAGCAGTACTTC
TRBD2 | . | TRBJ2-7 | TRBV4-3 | CASSQERGGGYAQYF | TGCGCCAGCAGCCAAGAACGGGGGGGCGGGTACGCGCAGTACTTC
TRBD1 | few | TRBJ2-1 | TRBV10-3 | CAIGFQGVLNEQFF | TGTGCCATCGGATTCCAGGGGGTTCTAAATGAGCAGTTCTTC
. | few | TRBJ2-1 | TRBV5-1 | CASSLAGAVEQFF | TGCGCCAGCAGCTTGGCAGGGGCGGTTGAGCAGTTCTTC
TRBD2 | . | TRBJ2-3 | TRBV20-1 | CSASGLAGVSADTQYF | TGCAGTGCTTCGGGACTAGCGGGAGTATCGGCAGATACGCAGTATTTT
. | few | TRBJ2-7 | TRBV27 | CASSFAAAAYEQYF | TGTGCCAGCAGTTTTGCAGCGGCTGCCTACGAGCAGTACTTC
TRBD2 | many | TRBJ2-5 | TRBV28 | CASSPREGPQTQYF | TGTGCCAGCAGTCCGCGGGAGGGCCCGCAGACCCAGTACTTC
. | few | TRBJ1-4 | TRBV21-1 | CASSKAGGAREKLFF | TGTGCCAGCAGCAAAGCGGGGGGGGCACGAGAAAAACTGTTTTTT
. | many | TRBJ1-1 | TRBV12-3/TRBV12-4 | CASSLPGPNTEAFF | TGTGCCAGCAGTTTACCAGGACCAAACACTGAAGCTTTCTTT
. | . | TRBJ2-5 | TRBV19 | CASSIIGTEQETQYF | TGTGCCAGTAGCATCATAGGAACAGAACAAGAGACCCAGTACTTC